The 2 T cell receptor beta chains presented below share a single source sample, sequenced in a study of shared clonotypes between healthy human individuals. Profiled with immunoSEQ multiplex PCR; TCRdb holds only in-frame clones, not every one. The data show millions of clones, with 90% to 95% seen just once and 0.11% to 0.15% held by the top ten. The sample taken for sequencing was naive CD4+ T cells sorted from blood. The subset: CD45RA+ positively selected. These receptors originate from a man younger than 35 in good health.

About this clone: This CDR3 fails to terminate in the conserved phenylalanine or tryptophan, so it likely reflects a read error. The limits of the CDR3 on the DNA are not certain, so only TCRdb's listed CDR3 is given. The chain carries TRBV6-5 and TRBJ1-2. The CDR3 adds up to 13 amino acids, both ends counted. The germline V gene has CDR1 MNHEY and CDR2 SVGAGI. The CDR3 reads CASSSSLEGPHVT.

The V gene is TRBV4-3, the J gene TRBJ2-3; D perhaps matches TRBD2 (6 bases). V gave up 0 bases and J gave up 4 bases, with 17 bases separating them. The CDR3 sequence is 17 residues long. CDR1 and CDR2 (germline): LGHNA, YSLEER. The CDR3 region has the DNA TGCGCCAGCAGCCAAGAGTCACCGGGACTCACGGCAGATACGCAGTATTTT. Protein sequence: CASSQESPGLTADTQYF.